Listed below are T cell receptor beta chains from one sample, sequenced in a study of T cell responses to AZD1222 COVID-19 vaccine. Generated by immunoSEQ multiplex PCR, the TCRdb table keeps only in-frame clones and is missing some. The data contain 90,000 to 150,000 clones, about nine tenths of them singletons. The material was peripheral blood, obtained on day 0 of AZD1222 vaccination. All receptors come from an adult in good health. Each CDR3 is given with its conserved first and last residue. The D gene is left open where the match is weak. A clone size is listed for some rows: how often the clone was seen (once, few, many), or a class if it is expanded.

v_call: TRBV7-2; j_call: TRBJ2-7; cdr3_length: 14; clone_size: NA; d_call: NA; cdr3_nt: TGTGCCAGCAGCTTGGCGGGGCCCTCCTACGAGCAGTACTTC; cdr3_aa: CASSLAGPSYEQYF
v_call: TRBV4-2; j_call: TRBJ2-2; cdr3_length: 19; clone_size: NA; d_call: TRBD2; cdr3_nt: TGTGCCAGCAGCCGAGAAACACTAGCGGGGGGAAGGGAGACCGGGGAGCTGTTTTTT; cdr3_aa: CASSRETLAGGRETGELFF
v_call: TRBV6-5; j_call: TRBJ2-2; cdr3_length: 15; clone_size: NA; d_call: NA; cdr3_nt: TGTGCCTCCTCGGACCGATTTGTAAGCGCCGGGGAGCTGTTTTTT; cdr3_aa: CASSDRFVSAGELFF
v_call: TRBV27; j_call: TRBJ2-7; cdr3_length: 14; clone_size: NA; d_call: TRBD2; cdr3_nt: TGTGCCAGCATGGGGCTAGCGGGGAAATACGAGCAGTACTTC; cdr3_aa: CASMGLAGKYEQYF
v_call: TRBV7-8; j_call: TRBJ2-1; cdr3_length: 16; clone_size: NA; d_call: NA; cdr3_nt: TGTGCCAGCAGCTTTATGGCGAGGGGGGCTTACAATGAGCAGTTCTTC; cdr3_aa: CASSFMARGAYNEQFF
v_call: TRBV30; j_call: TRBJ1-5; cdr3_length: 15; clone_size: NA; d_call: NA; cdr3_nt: TGTGCCTGGAGTGGGATAGGGACCCCCGAGCAGCCCCAGCATTTT; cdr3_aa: CAWSGIGTPEQPQHF
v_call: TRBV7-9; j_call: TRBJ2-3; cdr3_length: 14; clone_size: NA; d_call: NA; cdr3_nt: TGTGCCAGCAGCTTCTGGCCCATGGCAGATACGCAGTATTTT; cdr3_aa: CASSFWPMADTQYF
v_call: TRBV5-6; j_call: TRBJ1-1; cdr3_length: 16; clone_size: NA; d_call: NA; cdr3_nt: TGTGCCAGCAGTCCGGAGGGGGGAGTGAAATCTTCTGAAGCTTTCTTT; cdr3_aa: CASSPEGGVKSSEAFF
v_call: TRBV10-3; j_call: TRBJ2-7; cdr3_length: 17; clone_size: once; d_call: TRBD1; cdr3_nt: TGTGCCATCAGTGGACGTCTCCCTGGACAGGGCTCCGACGAGCAGTACTTC; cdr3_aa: CAISGRLPGQGSDEQYF
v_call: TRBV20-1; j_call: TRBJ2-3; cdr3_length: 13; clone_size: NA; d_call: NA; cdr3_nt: TGCAGTGCTAGTCCGGGGGGCACAGATACGCAGTATTTT; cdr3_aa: CSASPGGTDTQYF
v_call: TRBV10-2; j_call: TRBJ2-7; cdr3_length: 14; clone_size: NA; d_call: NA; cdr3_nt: TGCGCCAGCAGTGACGAACTATACTCCTACGAGCAGTACTTC; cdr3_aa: CASSDELYSYEQYF
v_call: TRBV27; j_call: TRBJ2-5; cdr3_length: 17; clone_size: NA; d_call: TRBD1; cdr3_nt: TGTGCCAGCACCGGCGGACAGGGGTTATCTCTCGGGGAGACCCAGTACTTC; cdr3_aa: CASTGGQGLSLGETQYF
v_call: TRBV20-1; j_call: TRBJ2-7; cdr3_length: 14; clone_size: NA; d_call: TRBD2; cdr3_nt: TGCAGTGCTAGTATCGCTAGCGGGGGCTACGAGCAGTACTTC; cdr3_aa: CSASIASGGYEQYF
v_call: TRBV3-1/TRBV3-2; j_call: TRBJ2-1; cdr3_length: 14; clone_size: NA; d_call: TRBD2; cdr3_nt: TGTGCCAGCAGCGCTAGCGGGGGGTACAATGAGCAGTTCTTC; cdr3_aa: CASSASGGYNEQFF
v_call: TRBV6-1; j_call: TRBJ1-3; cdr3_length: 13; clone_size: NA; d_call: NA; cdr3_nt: TGTGCCAGCAGTGAAAGTCGGAGGGGCACCATATATTTT; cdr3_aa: CASSESRRGTIYF
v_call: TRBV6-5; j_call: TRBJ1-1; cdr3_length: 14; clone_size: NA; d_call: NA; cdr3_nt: TGTGCCAGCAGTTACTCCTGGACTAACACTGAAGCTTTCTTT; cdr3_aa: CASSYSWTNTEAFF
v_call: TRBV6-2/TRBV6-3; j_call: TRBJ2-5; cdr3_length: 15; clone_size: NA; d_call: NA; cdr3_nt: TGTGCCAGCAGTTCAAGGCTAGGGGGGCAAGAGACCCAGTACTTC; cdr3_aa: CASSSRLGGQETQYF
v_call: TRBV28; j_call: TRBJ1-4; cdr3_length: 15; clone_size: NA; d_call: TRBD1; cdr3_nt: TGTGCCAGCAGGCCGACCGGGACAGCTAATGAAAAACTGTTTTTT; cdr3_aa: CASRPTGTANEKLFF
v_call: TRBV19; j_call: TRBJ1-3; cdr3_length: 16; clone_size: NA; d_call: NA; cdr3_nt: TGTGCCAGTAGTATATCTTGGAGGGGTTCTGGAAACACCATATATTTT; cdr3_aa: CASSISWRGSGNTIYF
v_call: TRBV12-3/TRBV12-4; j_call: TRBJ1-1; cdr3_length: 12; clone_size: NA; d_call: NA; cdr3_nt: TGTGCCAGCAGCCGTATTAAGGGGGAAGCTTTCTTT; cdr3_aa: CASSRIKGEAFF
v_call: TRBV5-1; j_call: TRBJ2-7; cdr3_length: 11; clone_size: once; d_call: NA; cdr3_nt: TGCGCCAGCAGCTCTTCCTACGAGCAGTACTTC; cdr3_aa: CASSSSYEQYF
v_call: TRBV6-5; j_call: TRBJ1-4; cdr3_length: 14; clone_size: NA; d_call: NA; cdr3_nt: TGTGCCAGCAGTTACTACAGAGACCATGAAAAACTGTTTTTT; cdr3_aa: CASSYYRDHEKLFF
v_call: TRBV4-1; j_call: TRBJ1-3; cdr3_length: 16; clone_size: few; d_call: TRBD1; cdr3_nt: TGCGCCAGCAGCGGGGACAGGTTGAGCTCTGGAAACACCATATATTTT; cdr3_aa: CASSGDRLSSGNTIYF
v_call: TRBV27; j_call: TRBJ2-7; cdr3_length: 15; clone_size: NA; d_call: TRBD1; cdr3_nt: TGTGCCAGCAGCGCCACAGGGGGCCTCTGGGACGAGCAGTACTTC; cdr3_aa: CASSATGGLWDEQYF
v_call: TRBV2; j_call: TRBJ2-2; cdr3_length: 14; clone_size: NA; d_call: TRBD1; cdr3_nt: TGTGCCAGCACCGGGACAGTAAACACCGGGGAGCTGTTTTTT; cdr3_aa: CASTGTVNTGELFF
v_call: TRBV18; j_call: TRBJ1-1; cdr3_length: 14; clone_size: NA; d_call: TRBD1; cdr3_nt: TGTGCCAGCTCACCGGACAGGGGGCTGTTTGAAGCTTTCTTT; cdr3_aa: CASSPDRGLFEAFF
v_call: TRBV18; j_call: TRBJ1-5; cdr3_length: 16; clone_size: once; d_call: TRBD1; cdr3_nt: TGTGCCAGCTCACTCACGAAACAGGGGGGGGATCAGCCCCAGCATTTT; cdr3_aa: CASSLTKQGGDQPQHF
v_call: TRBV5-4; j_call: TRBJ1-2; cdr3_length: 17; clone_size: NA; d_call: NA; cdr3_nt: TGTGCCAGCAGCCGGAGTGAGGGGCGTAGGGGGAACTATGGCTACACCTTC; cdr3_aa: CASSRSEGRRGNYGYTF
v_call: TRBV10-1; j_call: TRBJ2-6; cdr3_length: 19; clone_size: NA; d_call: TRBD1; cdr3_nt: TGCGCCAGCAGTGCAATGCCCGGGACAGGGCCCTCTGGGGCCAACGTCCTGACTTTC; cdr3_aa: CASSAMPGTGPSGANVLTF
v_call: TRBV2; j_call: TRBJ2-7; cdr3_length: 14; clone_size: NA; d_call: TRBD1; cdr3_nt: TGTGCCAGCATAGGGGGACAGGGTTGGAACGAGCAGTACTTC; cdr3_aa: CASIGGQGWNEQYF
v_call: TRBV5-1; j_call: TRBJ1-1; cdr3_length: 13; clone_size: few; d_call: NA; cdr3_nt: TGCGCCAGCAGCTTGGGTGGGAGTACTGAAGCTTTCTTT; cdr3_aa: CASSLGGSTEAFF
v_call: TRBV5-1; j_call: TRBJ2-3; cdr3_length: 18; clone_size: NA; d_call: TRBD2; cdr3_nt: TGCGCCAGCAGCTTGACTGGCCCCGCGGGGGGGCGTCAAGATACGCAGTATTTT; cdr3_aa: CASSLTGPAGGRQDTQYF
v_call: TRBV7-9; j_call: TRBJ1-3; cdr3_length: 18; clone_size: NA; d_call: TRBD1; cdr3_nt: TGTGCCAGCAGCCTTTTTGGGACAGGGCTTAGTTCTGGAAACACCATATATTTT; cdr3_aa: CASSLFGTGLSSGNTIYF
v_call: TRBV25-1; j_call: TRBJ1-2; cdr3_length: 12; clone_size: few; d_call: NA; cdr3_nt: TGTGCCAGCAGTCCAGGGAGGTATGGCTACACCTTC; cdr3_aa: CASSPGRYGYTF
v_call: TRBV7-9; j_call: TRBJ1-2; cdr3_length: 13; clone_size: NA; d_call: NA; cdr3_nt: TGTGCCAGCAGCTTAGCAGGCGGGGATGGCTACACCTTC; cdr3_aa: CASSLAGGDGYTF
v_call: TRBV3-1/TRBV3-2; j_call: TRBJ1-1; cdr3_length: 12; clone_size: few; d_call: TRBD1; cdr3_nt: TGTGCCAGCAGACGAACAGGGGGCGCGGCTTTCTTT; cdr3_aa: CASRRTGGAAFF
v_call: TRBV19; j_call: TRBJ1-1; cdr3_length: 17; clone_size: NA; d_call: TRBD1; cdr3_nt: TGTGCCAGTAGTATAGGCCTAGGGACAGGGGGGAGAACTGAAGCTTTCTTT; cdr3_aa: CASSIGLGTGGRTEAFF
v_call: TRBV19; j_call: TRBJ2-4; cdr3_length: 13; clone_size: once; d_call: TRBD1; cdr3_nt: TGTGCCAGTAAAGGGACAGGGGGGAACATTCAGTACTTC; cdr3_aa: CASKGTGGNIQYF
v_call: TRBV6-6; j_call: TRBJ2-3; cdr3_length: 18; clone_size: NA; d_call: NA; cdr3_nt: TGTGCCAGCAGTCATTACGTGGGGGGTTCACTTAGCACAGATACGCAGTATTTT; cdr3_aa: CASSHYVGGSLSTDTQYF
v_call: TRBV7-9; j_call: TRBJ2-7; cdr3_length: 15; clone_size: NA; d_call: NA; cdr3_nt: TGTGCCAGCAGCCCCCGGTCACTGGGGATGGTGGAGCAGTACTTC; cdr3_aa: CASSPRSLGMVEQYF
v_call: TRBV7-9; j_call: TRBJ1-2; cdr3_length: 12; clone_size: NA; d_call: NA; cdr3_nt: TGTGCCAGCAGCTTACAGGGGTTTGGCTACACCTTC; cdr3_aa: CASSLQGFGYTF
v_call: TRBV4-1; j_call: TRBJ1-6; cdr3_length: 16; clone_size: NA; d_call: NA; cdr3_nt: TGCGCCAGCAGCCTAAAGGGGTTATCCTATAATTCACCCCTCCACTTT; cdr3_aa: CASSLKGLSYNSPLHF
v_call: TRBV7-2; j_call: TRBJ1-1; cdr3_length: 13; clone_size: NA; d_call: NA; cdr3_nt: TGTGCCAGCAGCTTCTATGGATTCACTGAAGCTTTCTTT; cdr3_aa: CASSFYGFTEAFF
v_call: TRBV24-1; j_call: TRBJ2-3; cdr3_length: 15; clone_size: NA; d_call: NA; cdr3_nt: TGTGCCACCCCTATTATAGAGTCTAGCACAGATACGCAGTATTTT; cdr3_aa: CATPIIESSTDTQYF
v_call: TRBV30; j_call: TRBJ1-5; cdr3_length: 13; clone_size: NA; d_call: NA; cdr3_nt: TGTGCCTGGAGCGCCGGGGGCGGGCAGCCCCAGCATTTT; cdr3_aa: CAWSAGGGQPQHF
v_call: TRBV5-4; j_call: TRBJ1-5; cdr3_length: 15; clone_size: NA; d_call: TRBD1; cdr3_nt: TGTGCCAGCAGTCTCGACAGGGGTGAAAATCAGCCCCAGCATTTT; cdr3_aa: CASSLDRGENQPQHF
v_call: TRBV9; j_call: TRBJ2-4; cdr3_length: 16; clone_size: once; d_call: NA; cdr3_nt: TGTGCCAGCAGCGTACGCCCCGAACTAGCCAAAAACATTCAGTACTTC; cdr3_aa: CASSVRPELAKNIQYF
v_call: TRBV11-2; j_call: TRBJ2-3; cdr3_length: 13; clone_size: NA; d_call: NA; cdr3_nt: TGTGCCAGCAGCCACATCCTCGCAGATACGCAGTATTTT; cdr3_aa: CASSHILADTQYF
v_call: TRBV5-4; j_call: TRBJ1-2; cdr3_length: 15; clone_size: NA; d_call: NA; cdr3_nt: TGTGCCAGCAGCTTGGCGGGCAGGGTGAACTATGGCTACACCTTC; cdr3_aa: CASSLAGRVNYGYTF
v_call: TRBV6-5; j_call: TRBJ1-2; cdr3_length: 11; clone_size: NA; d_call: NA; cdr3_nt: TGTGCCAGCGGGTCAGGGATGGGCTACACCTTC; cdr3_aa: CASGSGMGYTF
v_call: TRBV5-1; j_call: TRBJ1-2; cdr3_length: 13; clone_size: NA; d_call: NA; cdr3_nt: TGCGCCAGCAGCTTGGGGGGACTCCAGAGCTACACCTTC; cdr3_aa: CASSLGGLQSYTF
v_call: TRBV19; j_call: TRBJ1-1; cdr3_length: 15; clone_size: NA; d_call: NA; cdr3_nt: TGTGCCAGTAGTGAACATGGGACCCTGAACACTGAAGCTTTCTTT; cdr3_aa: CASSEHGTLNTEAFF
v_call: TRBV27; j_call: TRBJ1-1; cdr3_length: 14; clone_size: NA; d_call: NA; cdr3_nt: TGTGCCAGCAGTCCGGACAACCTGAACACTGAAGCTTTCTTT; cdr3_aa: CASSPDNLNTEAFF
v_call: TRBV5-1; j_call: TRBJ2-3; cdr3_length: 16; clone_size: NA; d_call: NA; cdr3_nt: TGCGCCAGCAGCTCCTCCCGGGCCCTCTCGAGAGATACGCAGTATTTT; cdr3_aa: CASSSSRALSRDTQYF
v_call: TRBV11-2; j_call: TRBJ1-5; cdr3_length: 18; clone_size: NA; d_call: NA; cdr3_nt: TGTGCCAGCAGCCCCCGTGGGGGGCAGGCGAAAAGCAATCAGCCCCAGCATTTT; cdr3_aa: CASSPRGGQAKSNQPQHF